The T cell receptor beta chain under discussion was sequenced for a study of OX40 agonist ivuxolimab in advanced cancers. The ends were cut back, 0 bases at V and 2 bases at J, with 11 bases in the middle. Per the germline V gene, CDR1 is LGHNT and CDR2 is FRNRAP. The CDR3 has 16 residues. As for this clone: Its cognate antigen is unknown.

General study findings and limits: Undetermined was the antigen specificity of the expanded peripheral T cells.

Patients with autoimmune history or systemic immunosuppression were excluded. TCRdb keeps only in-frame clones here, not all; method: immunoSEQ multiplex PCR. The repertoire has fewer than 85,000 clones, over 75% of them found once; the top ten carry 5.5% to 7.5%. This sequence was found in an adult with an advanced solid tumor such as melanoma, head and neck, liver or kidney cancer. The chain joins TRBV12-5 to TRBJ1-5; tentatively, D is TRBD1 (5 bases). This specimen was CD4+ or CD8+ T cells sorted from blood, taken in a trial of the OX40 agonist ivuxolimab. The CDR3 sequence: CASGLVAGGGNQPQHF. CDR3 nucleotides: TGTGCTAGTGGTTTGGTAGCTGGGGGTGGCAATCAGCCCCAGCATTTT.